A selection of T cell receptor beta chains follows, all from one sample in a study of sequential checkpoint blockade in melanoma. Libraries were prepared by immunoSEQ multiplex PCR; TCRdb keeps only in-frame clonotypes and omits some of them. The sample has 25,000 to 35,000 clones, 83% seen once; the top ten hold roughly 17%. Sequencing was performed on CD8+ T cells sorted from blood (inferred from file names), taken from a patient given nivolumab and ipilimumab in sequence. These receptors were obtained from a human donor with melanoma. The CDR3 runs from the conserved cysteine through the conserved F or W. D genes are given only for firm matches. A clone size is listed for some rows: how often the clone was seen (once, few, many), or a class if it is expanded.

CDR3 length	clone size	V gene	D gene	J gene	CDR3 DNA	CDR3 protein
19	-	TRBV5-6	TRBD2	TRBJ2-7	TGTGCCAGCAGCTTCCGACCGGGACTAGCGGTGACTAAACCCTACGAGCAGTACTTC	CASSFRPGLAVTKPYEQYF
15	once	TRBV9	TRBD1	TRBJ2-7	TGTGCCAGCAGCGTATCAGGGGGCAGTTTGTACGAGCAGTACTTC	CASSVSGGSLYEQYF
17	-	TRBV28	TRBD2	TRBJ2-3	TGTGCCAGCAGTTTCAGGGGCGTTTTCGGGAGGGCAGATACGCAGTATTTT	CASSFRGVFGRADTQYF
17	-	TRBV4-3	-	TRBJ2-3	TGCGCCAGCAGCCAAGATTATGAAGCGTACCCCGGAGATACGCAGTATTTT	CASSQDYEAYPGDTQYF
15	-	TRBV9	-	TRBJ2-3	TGTGCCAGCAGCGTATGGGGGGGGGCGACAGATACGCAGTATTTT	CASSVWGGATDTQYF
15	medium-sized	TRBV5-1	-	TRBJ2-7	TGCGCCAGCAGCCAAAAACAGGGAAGCTCCTACGAGCAGTACTTC	CASSQKQGSSYEQYF
15	-	TRBV27	-	TRBJ1-5	TGTGCCAGCAGTTTGACCCGGGGGGCCCATCAGCCCCAGCATTTT	CASSLTRGAHQPQHF
15	few	TRBV6-5	TRBD2	TRBJ2-7	TGTGCCAGCAGTTACGCGACTAGCGGTTCCTACGAGCAGTACTTC	CASSYATSGSYEQYF
12	-	TRBV7-9	-	TRBJ1-2	TGTGCCAGCGTCATGGGGGGACATGGCTACACCTTC	CASVMGGHGYTF
15	few	TRBV5-6	-	TRBJ2-1	TGTGCCAGCAGCTCCCAGGGGGAGGCCTACAATGAGCAGTTCTTC	CASSSQGEAYNEQFF
18	once	TRBV6-1	TRBD1	TRBJ1-5	TGTGCCAGCAGTGAACTCGAGGACAGGGGGCTTTTGGGGCAGCCCCAGCATTTT	CASSELEDRGLLGQPQHF
17	-	TRBV2	-	TRBJ2-6	TGTGCCAGCGATCGAAGGACAGCTCCATCTGGGGCCAACGTCCTGACTTTC	CASDRRTAPSGANVLTF
17	-	TRBV27	-	TRBJ2-6	TGTGCCAGCAGTCCAAACACACTAGTCTCTGGGGCCAACGTCCTGACTTTC	CASSPNTLVSGANVLTF
15	-	TRBV7-9	-	TRBJ1-6	TGTGCCAGCAGCTTAGGGGTGGGGAGCAATTCACCCCTCCACTTT	CASSLGVGSNSPLHF
14	-	TRBV6-5	TRBD1	TRBJ1-2	TGTGCCAGCAGTTTTTCGGGACAGGGAGGCGGCTACACCTTC	CASSFSGQGGGYTF
14	-	TRBV4-1	TRBD1	TRBJ2-7	TGTGCCAGCAGCCAAGGGGGCCAAAGCTACGAGCAGTACTTC	CASSQGGQSYEQYF
17	-	TRBV7-6	-	TRBJ2-3	TGTGCCAGCAGCTTAGCCCGGGACACCGTTGGCACAGATACGCAGTATTTT	CASSLARDTVGTDTQYF
15	-	TRBV7-2	TRBD1	TRBJ2-1	TGTGCCAGCAGCTTAGGACAGGGGGCGCGGGGTGAGCAGTTCTTC	CASSLGQGARGEQFF
15	-	TRBV27	TRBD2	TRBJ2-5	TGTGCCAGCAGTCCTTTTAGCGGGGGGGCGGAAGAGCAGTACTTC	CASSPFSGGAEEQYF
14	-	TRBV19	-	TRBJ1-1	TGTGCCAGTAGTATGGGAGGAGGCAACACTGAAGCTTTCTTT	CASSMGGGNTEAFF
15	-	TRBV6-5	TRBD1	TRBJ1-1	TGTGCCAGCAGCTTACACGGGACAGCGAACACTGAAGCTTTCTTT	CASSLHGTANTEAFF
14	once	TRBV7-2	-	TRBJ2-7	TGTGCCAGCAGCCCTCCTAGGGGGGGCTACGAGCAGTACTTC	CASSPPRGGYEQYF
14	-	TRBV5-8	-	TRBJ2-7	TGTGCCAGCAGCTTTTGGGGGCAGCCGGACGAGCAGTACTTC	CASSFWGQPDEQYF
15	-	TRBV27	TRBD2	TRBJ2-5	TGTGCCAGCAGTATTTTAGCGGGAGGGCAAGAGACCCAGTACTTC	CASSILAGGQETQYF
15	-	TRBV27	TRBD2	TRBJ2-7	TGTGCCAGCAGTTATGCGGGGGACTACTCCTACGAGCAGTACTTC	CASSYAGDYSYEQYF
16	-	TRBV6-5	TRBD1	TRBJ2-2	TGTGCCAGCAGTTGGGGGACAGGGGTCGAGACCGGGGAGCTGTTTTTT	CASSWGTGVETGELFF
13	-	TRBV27	-	TRBJ2-6	TGTGCCAGCAGCAATTCTGGGGCCAACGTCCTGACTTTC	CASSNSGANVLTF
13	-	TRBV11-2	TRBD1	TRBJ2-2	TGTGCCAGCAGCAGGACAGGGCCCGGGGAGCTGTTTTTT	CASSRTGPGELFF
15	-	TRBV10-2	TRBD1	TRBJ1-6	TGCGCCAGCAGTGACGGGGGACAGGGGTGGTCACCCCTCCACTTT	CASSDGGQGWSPLHF
13	-	TRBV29-1	TRBD1	TRBJ1-2	TGCAGCGTTGCGACAGGGAGAGTGAGAGGCTACACCTTC	CSVATGRVRGYTF
14	-	TRBV19	-	TRBJ2-7	TGTGCCAGTAGTATAGTGGACAGTGTCTACGAGCAGTACTTC	CASSIVDSVYEQYF
15	once	TRBV29-1	-	TRBJ1-1	TGCAGCGTTGAAGCGGGGGGGTGGGAAGGCACTGAAGCTTTCTTT	CSVEAGGWEGTEAFF